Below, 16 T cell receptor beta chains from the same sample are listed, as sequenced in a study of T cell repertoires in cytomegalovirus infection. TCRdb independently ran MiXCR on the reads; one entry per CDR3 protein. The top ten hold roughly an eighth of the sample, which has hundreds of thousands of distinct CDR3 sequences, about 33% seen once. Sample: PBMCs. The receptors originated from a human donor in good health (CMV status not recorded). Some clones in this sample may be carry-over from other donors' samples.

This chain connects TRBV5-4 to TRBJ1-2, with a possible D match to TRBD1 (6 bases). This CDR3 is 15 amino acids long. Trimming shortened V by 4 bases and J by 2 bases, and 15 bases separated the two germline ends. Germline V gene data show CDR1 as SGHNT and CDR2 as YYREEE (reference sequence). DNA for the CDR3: TGTGCCAGCAGCCACCCTCGGGGGCCGAACTATGGCTACACCTTC. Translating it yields CASSHPRGPNYGYTF.

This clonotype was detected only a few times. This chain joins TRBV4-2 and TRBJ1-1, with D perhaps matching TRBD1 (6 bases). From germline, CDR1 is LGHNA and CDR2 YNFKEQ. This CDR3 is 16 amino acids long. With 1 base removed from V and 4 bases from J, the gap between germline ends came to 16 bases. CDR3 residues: CASSQGGGAGVTEAFF. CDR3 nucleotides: TGTGCCAGCAGCCAAGGGGGTGGGGCAGGGGTCACTGAAGCTTTCTTT.

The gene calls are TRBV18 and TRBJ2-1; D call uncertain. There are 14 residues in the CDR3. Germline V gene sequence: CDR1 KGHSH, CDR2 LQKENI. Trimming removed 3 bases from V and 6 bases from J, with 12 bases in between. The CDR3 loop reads CASSPQSRGNEQFF. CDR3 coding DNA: TGTGCCAGCTCACCTCAAAGTCGTGGCAATGAGCAGTTCTTC.

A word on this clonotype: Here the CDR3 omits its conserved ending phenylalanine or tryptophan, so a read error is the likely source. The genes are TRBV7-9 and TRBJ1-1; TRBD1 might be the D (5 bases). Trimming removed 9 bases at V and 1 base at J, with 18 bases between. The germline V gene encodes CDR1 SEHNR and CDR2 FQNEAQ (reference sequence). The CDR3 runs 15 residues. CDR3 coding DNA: TGTGCCAGAAGCCGGCAGGGAGCGGAGAACACTGAAGCTTTCTTG. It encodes CARSRQGAENTEAFL.

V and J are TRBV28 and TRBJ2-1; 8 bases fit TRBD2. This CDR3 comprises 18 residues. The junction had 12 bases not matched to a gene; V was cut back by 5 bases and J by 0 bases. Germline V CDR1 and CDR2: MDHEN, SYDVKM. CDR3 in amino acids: CASSTRAGGGSSYNEQFF. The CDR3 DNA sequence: TGTGCCAGCAGTACCAGGGCCGGGGGGGGAAGCTCCTACAATGAGCAGTTCTTC.

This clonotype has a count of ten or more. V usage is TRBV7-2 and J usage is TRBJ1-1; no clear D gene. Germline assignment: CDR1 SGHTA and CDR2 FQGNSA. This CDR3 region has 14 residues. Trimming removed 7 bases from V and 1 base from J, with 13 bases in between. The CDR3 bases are TGTGCCAGCAATTTGCACCCGCAGAACACTGAAGCTTTCTTT. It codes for CASNLHPQNTEAFF.

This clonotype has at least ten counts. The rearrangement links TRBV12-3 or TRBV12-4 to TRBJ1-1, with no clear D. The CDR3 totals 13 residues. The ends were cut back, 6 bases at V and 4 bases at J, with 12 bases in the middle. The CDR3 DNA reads TGTGCCAGCAGGGTAACTTGGACCACTGAAGCTTTCTTT. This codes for CASRVTWTTEAFF.

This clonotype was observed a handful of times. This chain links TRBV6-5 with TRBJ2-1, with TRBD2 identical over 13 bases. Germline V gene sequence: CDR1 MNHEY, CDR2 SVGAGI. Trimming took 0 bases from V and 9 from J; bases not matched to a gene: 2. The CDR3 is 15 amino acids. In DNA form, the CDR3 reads TGTGCCAGCAGTTACTCGACTAGCGGGGGGACTGAGCAGTTCTTC. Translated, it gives CASSYSTSGGTEQFF.

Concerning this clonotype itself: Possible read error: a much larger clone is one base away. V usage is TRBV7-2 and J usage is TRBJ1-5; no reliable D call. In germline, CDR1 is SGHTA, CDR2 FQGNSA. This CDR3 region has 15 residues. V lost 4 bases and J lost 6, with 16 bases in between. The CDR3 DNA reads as TGTGCCAGCAGCTCAATAGTCAGTCCGGTTCAGCCCCAGCATTTT. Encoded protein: CASSSIVSPVQPQHF.

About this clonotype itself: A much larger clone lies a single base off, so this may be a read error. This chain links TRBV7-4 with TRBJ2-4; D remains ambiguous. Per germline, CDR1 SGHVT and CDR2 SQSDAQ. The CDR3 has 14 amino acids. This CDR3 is CASSFEQPKNIQHF. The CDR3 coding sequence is TGTGCCAGCAGCTTTGAGCAGCCCAAAAACATTCAGCACTTC.

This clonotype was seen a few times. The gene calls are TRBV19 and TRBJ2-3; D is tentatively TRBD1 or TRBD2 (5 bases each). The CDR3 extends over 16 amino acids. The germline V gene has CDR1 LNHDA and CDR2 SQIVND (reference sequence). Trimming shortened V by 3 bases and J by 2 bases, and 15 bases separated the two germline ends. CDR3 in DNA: TGTGCCAGTAGTATTGTATCTACGGGGCCCACAGATACGCAGTATTTT. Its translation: CASSIVSTGPTDTQYF.

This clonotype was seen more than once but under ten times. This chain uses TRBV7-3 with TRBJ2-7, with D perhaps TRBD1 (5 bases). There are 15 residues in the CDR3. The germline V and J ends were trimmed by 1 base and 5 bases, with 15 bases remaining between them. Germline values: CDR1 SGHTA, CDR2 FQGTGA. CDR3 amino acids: CASSLSRVESHEQYF. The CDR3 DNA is TGTGCCAGCAGCTTAAGCAGGGTTGAGTCCCACGAGCAGTACTTC. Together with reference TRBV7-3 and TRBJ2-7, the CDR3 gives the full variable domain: GAGVSQTPSNKVTEKGKYVELRCDPISGHTALYWYRQSLGQGPEFLIYFQGTGAADDSGLPNDRFFAVRPEGSVSTLKIQRTERGDSAVYLCASSLSRVESHEQYFGPGTRLTVT.

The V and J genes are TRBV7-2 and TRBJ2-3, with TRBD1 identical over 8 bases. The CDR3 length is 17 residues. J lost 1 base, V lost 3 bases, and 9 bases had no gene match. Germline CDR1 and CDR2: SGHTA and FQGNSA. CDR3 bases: TGTGCCAGCAGCTTCGCGCAGGGGGCGTATGGCACAGATACGCAGTATTTT. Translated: CASSFAQGAYGTDTQYF.

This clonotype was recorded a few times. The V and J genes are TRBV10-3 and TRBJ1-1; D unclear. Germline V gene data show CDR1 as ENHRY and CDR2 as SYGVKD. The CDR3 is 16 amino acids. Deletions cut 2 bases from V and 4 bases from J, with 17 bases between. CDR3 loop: CAISEPPAPRPTEAFF. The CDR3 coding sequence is TGTGCCATCAGTGAGCCGCCCGCGCCGCGGCCCACTGAAGCTTTCTTT.

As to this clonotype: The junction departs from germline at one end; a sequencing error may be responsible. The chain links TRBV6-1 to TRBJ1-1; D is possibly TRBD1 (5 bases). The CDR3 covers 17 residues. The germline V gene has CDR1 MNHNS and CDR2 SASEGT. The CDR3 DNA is TGTGCCAGCAGTGAAATAAGCCCCGGGGCCGGGATTAGAACGGCTGTCTTT. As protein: CASSEISPGAGIRTAVF.

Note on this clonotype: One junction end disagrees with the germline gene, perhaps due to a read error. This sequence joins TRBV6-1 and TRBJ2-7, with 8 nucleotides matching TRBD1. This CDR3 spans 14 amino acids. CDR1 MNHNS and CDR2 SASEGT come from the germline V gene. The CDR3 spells CDSSKDRAGYEQYF. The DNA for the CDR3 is TGTGACAGCAGTAAGGACAGGGCTGGATACGAGCAGTACTTC.